Sequencing of this TCR beta chain was carried out in a study of T cell responses to AZD1222 COVID-19 vaccine (dated by TCRdb to the early 2020s). Background for the entire study: AZD1222 recipients given second doses at about 4 weeks or at about 12 weeks were pooled, since spike-specific TCR depth and breadth were not found to differ between the two schedules. Trial participants were enrolled by age into subgroups of 18-55, 56-69 and 70-plus years, and 148, 28 and 57 TCR-sequenced participants, respectively, were included in these subgroups. TCR sequencing was performed for 233 trial participants, of whom about 200 were given two doses of AZD1222 and about 25 were given two doses of MenACWY control vaccine.

The time point tag for this specimen amounts to: baseline before first vaccination. Vaccinee samples came from UK trials COV001 and COV002, including a single-blind randomized controlled phase 2/3 trial of AZD1222 (ChAdOx1 nCoV-19) in healthy adults. For TCRbeta chain sequencing, PBMC samples from trial participants were taken at day 0 and at day 28 after the second dose. Beyond this particular receptor, the publication reports: In the small 56-69-year group, the increase in depth fell short of significance, most likely because of low power. Only six AZD1222 recipients were SARS-CoV-2 seropositive at baseline, limiting conclusions about previously exposed vaccinees. After two AZD1222 doses, both the breadth and the depth of spike-specific TCRs were significantly higher than at day 0 and than in MenACWY recipients. CD4 TCRs associated with the vaccine covered the entire spike protein, and the dominant responses were in regions 160-218 and 743-854. Most participants were white British and females outnumbered males, and the authors suggested that clonal diversity may have been underestimated. Because no day 14 peak-response samples were available, the repertoires could be characterized only after the peak T cell response. Nearly half of unique spike-specific TCRs reportedly recognized epitopes outside regions mutated in the B.1.351 and B.1.1.7 variants.

The CDR3 regions of human TCRbeta chains were analyzed by immunosequencing. In the original analysis: Repertoire TCRs were matched against a reference library of SARS-CoV-2-specific TCRs generated with the MIRA antigen-specificity platform. Breadth meant the fraction of unique TCRs that were SARS-CoV-2-associated, whereas depth meant the fraction of total T cells that were SARS-CoV-2-associated. Using the MIRA data, each spike-specific TCR was assigned both to the spike region to which the TCR was reactive and to a CD4 or CD8 class. Log10-transformed breadth and depth values were compared by one-way ANOVA with Sidak's multiple comparisons tests. Not all clones reach the TCRdb copy of this immuneACCESS table, which keeps in-frame sequences only. Checked studies attribute under half of the gap to unresolved V genes and leave the rest unexplained. That table furnishes V, J and clone size, whereas the DNA furnished D and trimming. The table for this sample lists about 120,000 clones; roughly 87% of them were counted only once. Of the sample, 7.5% is held by the ten largest clones.

As concerns this clone: The antigen this receptor binds is unknown. Base-call qualities are not available, and no considerably larger clone is one nucleotide away.

Reading the germline V gene gives CDR1 KGHSH and CDR2 LQKENI. V is cut by 3 bases and J by 9 bases, and the space between the germline ends is 8 bases. The CDR3 starts with the cysteine, ends with the phenylalanine, and has 11 residues. Of the read, only the CDR3 DNA is kept; its 33 bases are in frame from base 1. Sequences were derived from peripheral blood, sampled on day 0 of AZD1222 vaccination. The source is an adult in good health. The rearranged segments are TRBV18 and TRBJ2-5; possibly the D gene is TRBD2, per 5 matching bases. The sequenced DNA: TGTGCCAGCTCACCGGAAGCGGCCCAGTACTTC. The translation is CASSPEAAQYF.